This TCR beta chain was captured in a study of T-cell memory formation after mild COVID-19. This clonotype has just a few counts. The antigen remains undetermined. From the 5' RACE reads, TCRdb called clonotypes with MiXCR, one entry per CDR3 protein. In the table there are a few hundred thousand distinct CDR3 sequences, 20% to 25% of which are singletons. Study-level points and caveats: SARS-CoV-2 specificity was not confirmed for second-wave clones peaking on day 37.

V lost 6 bases and J lost 4; bases outside the gene matches: 12. CDR3 length: 15 amino acids. Germline CDR1 and CDR2: DFQATT and SNEGSKA (reference sequence). Material: PBMCs or a T cell subset sorted from them (not recorded which). V usage is TRBV20-1 and J usage is TRBJ2-3; 8 bases align to TRBD2. This TCR came from a man younger than 35 who had mild COVID-19 (a few samples of this study predate the infection). Cell type and time point are not known. The DNA of the CDR3 is TGCAGTGCGCTAGTACCCAGCGGGGGAGCAGATACGCAGTATTTT. The encoded protein is CSALVPSGGADTQYF.